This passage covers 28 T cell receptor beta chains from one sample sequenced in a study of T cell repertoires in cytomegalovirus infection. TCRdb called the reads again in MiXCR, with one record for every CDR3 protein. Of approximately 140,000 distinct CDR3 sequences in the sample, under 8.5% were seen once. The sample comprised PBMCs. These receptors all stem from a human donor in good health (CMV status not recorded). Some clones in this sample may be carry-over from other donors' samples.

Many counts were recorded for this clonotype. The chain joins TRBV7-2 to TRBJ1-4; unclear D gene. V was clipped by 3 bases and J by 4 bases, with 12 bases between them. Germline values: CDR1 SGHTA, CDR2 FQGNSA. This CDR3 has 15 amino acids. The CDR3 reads CASSFLSQVNEKLFF. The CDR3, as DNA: TGTGCCAGCAGCTTCCTCAGTCAGGTTAATGAAAAACTGTTTTTT.

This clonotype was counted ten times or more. CDR3 residues: CASSDRRNTEAFF. In DNA form, the CDR3 reads TGTGCCAGCAGTGACCGACGCAACACTGAAGCTTTCTTT. The chain carries TRBV2 and TRBJ1-1; D not certain. This CDR3 region has 13 residues. Germline V CDR1 and CDR2: SNHLY, FYNNEI. V gave up 3 bases and J gave up 2 bases, with 7 bases separating them.

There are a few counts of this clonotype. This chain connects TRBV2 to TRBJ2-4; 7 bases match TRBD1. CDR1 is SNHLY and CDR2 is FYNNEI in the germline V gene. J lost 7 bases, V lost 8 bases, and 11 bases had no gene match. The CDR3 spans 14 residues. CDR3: CASSDREGWNIQYF. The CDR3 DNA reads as TGTGCCAGCTCCGACAGGGAAGGGTGGAACATTCAGTACTTC.

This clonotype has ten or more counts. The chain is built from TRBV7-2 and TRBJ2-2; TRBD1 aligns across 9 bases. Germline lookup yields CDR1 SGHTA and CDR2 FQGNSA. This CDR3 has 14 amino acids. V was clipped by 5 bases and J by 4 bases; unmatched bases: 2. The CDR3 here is CASSLTGGTGELFF. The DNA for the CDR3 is TGTGCCAGCAGCCTGACAGGGGGCACCGGGGAGCTGTTTTTT.

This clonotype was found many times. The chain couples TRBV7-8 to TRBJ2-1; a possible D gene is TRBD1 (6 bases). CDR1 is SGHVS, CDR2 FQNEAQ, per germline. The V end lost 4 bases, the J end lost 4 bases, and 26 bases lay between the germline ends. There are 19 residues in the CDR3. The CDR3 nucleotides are TGTGCCAGCAGCTCCGACAGGATTAGAGCTCGACAACTTTACAATGAGCAGTTCTTC. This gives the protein CASSSDRIRARQLYNEQFF.

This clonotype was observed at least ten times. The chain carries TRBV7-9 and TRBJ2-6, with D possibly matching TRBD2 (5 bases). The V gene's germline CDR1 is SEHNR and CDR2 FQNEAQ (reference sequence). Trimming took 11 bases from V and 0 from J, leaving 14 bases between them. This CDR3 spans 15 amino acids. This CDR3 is CAGPDSSSGANVLTF. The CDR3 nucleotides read TGTGCCGGCCCGGACTCCTCCTCTGGGGCCAACGTCCTGACTTTC.

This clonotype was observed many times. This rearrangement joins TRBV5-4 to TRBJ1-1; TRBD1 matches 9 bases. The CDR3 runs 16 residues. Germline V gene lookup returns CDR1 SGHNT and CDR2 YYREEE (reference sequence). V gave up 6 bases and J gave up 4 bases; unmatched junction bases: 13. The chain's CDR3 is CASTIPATGGVTEAFF. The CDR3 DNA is TGTGCCAGCACCATTCCGGCGACAGGGGGGGTCACTGAAGCTTTCTTT. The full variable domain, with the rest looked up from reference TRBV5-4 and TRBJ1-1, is ETGVTQSPTHLIKTRGQQVTLRCSSQSGHNTVSWYQQALGQGPQFIFQYYREEENGRGNFPPRFSGLQFPNYSSELNVNALELDDSALYLCASTIPATGGVTEAFFGQGTRLTVV.

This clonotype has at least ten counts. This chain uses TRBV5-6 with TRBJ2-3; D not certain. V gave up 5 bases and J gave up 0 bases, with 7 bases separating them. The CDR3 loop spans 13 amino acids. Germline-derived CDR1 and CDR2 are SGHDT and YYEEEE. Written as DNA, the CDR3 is TGTGCCAGCAGTCAGGACAGCACAGATACGCAGTATTTT. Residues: CASSQDSTDTQYF.

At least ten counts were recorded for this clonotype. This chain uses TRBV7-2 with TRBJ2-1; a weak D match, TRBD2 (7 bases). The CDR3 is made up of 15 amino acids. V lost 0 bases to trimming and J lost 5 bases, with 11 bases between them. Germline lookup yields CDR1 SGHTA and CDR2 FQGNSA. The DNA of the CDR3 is TGTGCCAGCAGCTTAGCGGGGGGGGCGAACAATGAGCAGTTCTTC. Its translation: CASSLAGGANNEQFF. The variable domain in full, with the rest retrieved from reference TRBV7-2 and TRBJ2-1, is GAGVSQSPSNKVTEKGKDVELRCDPISGHTALYWYRQSLGQGLEFLIYFQGNSAPDKSGLPSDRFSAERTGGSVSTLTIQRTQQEDSAVYLCASSLAGGANNEQFFGPGTRLTVL.

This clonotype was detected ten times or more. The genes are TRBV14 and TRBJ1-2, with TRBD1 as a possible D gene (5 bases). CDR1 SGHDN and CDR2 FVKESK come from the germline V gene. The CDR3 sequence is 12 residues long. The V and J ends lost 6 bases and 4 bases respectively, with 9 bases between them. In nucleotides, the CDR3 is TGTGCCAGCAGAAGGGGACCCTATGGCTACACCTTC. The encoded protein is CASRRGPYGYTF.

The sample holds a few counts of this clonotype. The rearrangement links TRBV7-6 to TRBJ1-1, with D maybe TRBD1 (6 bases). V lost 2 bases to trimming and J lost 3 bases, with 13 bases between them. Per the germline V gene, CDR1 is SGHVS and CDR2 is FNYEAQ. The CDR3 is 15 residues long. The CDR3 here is CASSLRGGMDTEAFF. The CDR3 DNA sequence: TGTGCCAGCAGCTTAAGGGGGGGAATGGACACTGAAGCTTTCTTT.

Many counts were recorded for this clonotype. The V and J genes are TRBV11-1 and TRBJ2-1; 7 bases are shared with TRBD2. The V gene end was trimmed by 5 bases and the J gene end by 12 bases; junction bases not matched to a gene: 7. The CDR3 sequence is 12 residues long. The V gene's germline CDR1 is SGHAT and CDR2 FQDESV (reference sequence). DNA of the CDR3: TGTGCCAGCAGCCAGACCCAGCGGGGGCAGTTCTTC. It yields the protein CASSQTQRGQFF.

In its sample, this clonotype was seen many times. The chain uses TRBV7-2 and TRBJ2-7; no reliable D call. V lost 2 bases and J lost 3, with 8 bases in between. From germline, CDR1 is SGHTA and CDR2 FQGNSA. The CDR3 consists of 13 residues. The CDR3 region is CASSLPTVYEQYF. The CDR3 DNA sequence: TGTGCCAGCAGCTTACCGACGGTCTACGAGCAGTACTTC.

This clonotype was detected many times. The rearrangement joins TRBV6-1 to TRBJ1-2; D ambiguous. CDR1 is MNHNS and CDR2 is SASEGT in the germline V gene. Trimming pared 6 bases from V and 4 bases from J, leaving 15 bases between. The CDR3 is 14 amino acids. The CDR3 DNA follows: TGTGCCAGCAGACCGCCCGGTCGAGGCTATGGCTACACCTTC. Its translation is CASRPPGRGYGYTF.

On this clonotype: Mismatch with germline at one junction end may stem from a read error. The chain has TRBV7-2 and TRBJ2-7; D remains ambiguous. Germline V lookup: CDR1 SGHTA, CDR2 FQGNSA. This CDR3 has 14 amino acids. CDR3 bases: TGTGCCAGCAGCTTAGCGGCGGCCCTATACGAGCAGTACTTT. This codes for CASSLAAALYEQYF.

The CDR3: CSVAFGTAMFYNEQFF. Written as DNA, the CDR3 is TGCAGCGTCGCCTTCGGGACTGCTATGTTCTACAATGAGCAGTTCTTC. The V and J genes are TRBV29-1 and TRBJ2-1, with a possible D match to TRBD2 (6 bases). Per germline, CDR1 SQVTM and CDR2 ANQGSEA. The CDR3 contains 16 residues. V lost 6 bases and J 3 bases, leaving 21 bases between the germline ends.

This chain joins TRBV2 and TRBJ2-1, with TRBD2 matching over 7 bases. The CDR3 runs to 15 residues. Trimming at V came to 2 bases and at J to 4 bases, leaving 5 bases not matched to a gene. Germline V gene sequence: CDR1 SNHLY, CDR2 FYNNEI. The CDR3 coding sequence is TGTGCCAGCAGTGAAACTAGCGCCGATTACAATGAGCAGTTCTTC. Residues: CASSETSADYNEQFF.

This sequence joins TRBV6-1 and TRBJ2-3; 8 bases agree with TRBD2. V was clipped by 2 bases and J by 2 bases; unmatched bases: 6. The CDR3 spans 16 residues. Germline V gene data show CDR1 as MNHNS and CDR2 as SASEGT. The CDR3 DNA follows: TGTGCCAGCAGTGAACCCCGGCGGGGGGTCACAGATACGCAGTATTTT. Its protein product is CASSEPRRGVTDTQYF.

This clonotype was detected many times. CDR3 sequence reads: CASSLTSGNYGYTF. The DNA of the CDR3 is TGTGCCAGCAGCTTAACGTCAGGGAACTATGGCTACACCTTC. The chain combines TRBV7-9 with TRBJ1-2, with a tentative D call TRBD1 (5 bases). The CDR3 is 14 residues long. Germline CDR1 SEHNR, CDR2 FQNEAQ (reference sequence). Trimming left V 2 bases short and J 2 bases short, with 9 bases between.

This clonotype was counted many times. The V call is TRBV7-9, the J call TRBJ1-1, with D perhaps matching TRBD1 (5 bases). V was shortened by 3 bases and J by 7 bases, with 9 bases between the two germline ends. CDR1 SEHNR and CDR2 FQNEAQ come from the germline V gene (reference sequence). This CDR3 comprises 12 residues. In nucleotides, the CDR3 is TGTGCCAGCAGCTTTGGGGCAGATGAAGCTTTCTTT. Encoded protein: CASSFGADEAFF.

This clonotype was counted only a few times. CDR3 in DNA: TGTGCCAGCAGTGCACTAGCGGCCCTACAGTTCTTC. It is translated as CASSALAALQFF. This chain links TRBV2 with TRBJ2-1; TRBD2 matches 8 bases. CDR1 is SNHLY, CDR2 FYNNEI, per germline. The CDR3 length is 12 residues. Trimming at V came to 4 bases and at J to 13 bases, leaving 6 bases not matched to a gene.

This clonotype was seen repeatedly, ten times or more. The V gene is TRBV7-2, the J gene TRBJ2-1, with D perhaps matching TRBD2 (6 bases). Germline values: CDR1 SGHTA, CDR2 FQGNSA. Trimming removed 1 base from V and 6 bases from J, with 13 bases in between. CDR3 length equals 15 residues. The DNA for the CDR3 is TGTGCCAGCAGCTTAGTGTCTAGCGAGGGCAATGAGCAGTTCTTC. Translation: CASSLVSSEGNEQFF. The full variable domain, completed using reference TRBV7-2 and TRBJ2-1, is GAGVSQSPSNKVTEKGKDVELRCDPISGHTALYWYRQSLGQGLEFLIYFQGNSAPDKSGLPSDRFSAERTGGSVSTLTIQRTQQEDSAVYLCASSLVSSEGNEQFFGPGTRLTVL.

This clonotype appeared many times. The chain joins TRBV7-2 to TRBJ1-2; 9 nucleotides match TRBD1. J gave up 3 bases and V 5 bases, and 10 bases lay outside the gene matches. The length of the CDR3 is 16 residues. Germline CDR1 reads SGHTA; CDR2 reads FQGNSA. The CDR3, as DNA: TGTGCCAGCAGCCGAGAGACAGGGGGAAAGGACTATGGCTACACCTTC. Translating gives CASSRETGGKDYGYTF.

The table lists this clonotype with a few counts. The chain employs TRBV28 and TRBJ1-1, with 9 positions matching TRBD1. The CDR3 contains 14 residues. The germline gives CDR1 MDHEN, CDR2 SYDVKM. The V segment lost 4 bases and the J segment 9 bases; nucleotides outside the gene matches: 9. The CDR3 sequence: CASSSSRQGEQAFF. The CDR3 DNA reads TGTGCCAGCAGTTCCTCTCGACAGGGGGAACAAGCTTTCTTT.

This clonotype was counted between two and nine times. The CDR3 region is CACQRGETQYF. The CDR3 DNA reads TGTGCCTGCCAGCGGGGCGAGACCCAGTACTTC. This sequence joins TRBV6-8 and TRBJ2-5; 7 bases line up with TRBD2. The CDR3 contains 11 residues. V trimming: 11 bases; J trimming: 5 bases; junction bases outside the gene matches: 5. CDR1 is MNHGY, CDR2 SAAAGT, per germline.

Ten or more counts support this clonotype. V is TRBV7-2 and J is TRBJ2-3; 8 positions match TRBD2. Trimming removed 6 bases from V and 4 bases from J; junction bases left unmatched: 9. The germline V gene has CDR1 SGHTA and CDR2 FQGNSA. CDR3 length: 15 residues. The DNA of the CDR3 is TGTGCCAGCAGTCCCCTGGGAGCGGGGGCAGATACGCAGTATTTT. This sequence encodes CASSPLGAGADTQYF.

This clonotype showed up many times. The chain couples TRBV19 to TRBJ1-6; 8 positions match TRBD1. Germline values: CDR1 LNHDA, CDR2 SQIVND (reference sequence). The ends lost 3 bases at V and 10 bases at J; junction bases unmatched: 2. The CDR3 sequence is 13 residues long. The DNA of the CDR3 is TGTGCCAGTAGTATGGACAGGGACTCACCCCTCCACTTT. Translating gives CASSMDRDSPLHF.

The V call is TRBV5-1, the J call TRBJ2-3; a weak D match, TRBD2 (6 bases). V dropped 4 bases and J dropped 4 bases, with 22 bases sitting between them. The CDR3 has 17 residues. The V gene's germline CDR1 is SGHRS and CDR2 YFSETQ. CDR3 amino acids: CASSQQASGGGSDTQYF. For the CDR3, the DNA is TGCGCCAGCAGCCAACAAGCTTCCGGGGGTGGGTCAGATACGCAGTATTTT. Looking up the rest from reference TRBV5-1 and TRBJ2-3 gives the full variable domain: KAGVTQTPRYLIKTRGQQVTLSCSPISGHRSVSWYQQTPGQGLQFLFEYFSETQRNKGNFPGRFSGRQFSNSRSEMNVSTLELGDSALYLCASSQQASGGGSDTQYFGPGTRLTVL.